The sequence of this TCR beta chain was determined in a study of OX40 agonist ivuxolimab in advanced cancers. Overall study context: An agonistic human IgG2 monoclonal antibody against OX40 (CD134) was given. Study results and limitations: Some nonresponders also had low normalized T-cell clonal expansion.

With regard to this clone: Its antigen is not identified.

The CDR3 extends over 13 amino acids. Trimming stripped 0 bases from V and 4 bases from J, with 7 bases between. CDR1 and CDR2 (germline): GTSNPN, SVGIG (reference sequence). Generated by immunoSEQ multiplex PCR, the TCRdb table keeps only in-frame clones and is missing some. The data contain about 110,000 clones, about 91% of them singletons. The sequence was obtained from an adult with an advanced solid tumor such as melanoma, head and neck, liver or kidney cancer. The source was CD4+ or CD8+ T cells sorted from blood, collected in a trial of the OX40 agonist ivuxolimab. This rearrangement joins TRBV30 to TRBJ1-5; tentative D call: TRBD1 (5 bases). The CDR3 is CAWSVQVNQPQHF. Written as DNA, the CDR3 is TGTGCCTGGAGTGTACAGGTTAATCAGCCCCAGCATTTT. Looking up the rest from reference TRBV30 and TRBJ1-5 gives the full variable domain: SQTIHQWPATLVQPVGSPLSLECTVEGTSNPNLYWYRQAAGRGLQLLFYSVGIGQISSEVPQNLSASRPQDRQFILSSKKLLLSDSGFYLCAWSVQVNQPQHFGDGTRLSIL.